Below, 26 T cell receptor beta chains from the same sample are listed, as sequenced in a study of blood T cell repertoires in COVID-19. Method: immunoSEQ multiplex PCR; TCRdb's copy keeps in-frame clones and lacks some. The sample includes roughly 150,000 clones, approximately 90% of them seen just once. The sequenced sample was peripheral blood. The receptor source for this set is a woman aged 35 to 49 with acute or convalescent COVID-19.

This clone has just one count. The V call is TRBV10-3, the J call TRBJ1-3; a weak D match, TRBD1 (6 bases). The CDR3 loop spans 15 amino acids. Germline-derived CDR1 and CDR2 are ENHRY and SYGVKD. V gave up 4 bases and J gave up 0 bases, with 10 bases separating them. This chain's CDR3 is CAISGKGVSGNTIYF. Here the CDR3 DNA reads TGTGCCATCAGTGGGAAGGGGGTCTCTGGAAACACCATATATTTT.

The chain is built from TRBV18 and TRBJ1-6; 8 nucleotides match TRBD1. The CDR3 is made up of 14 amino acids. CDR1 is KGHSH, CDR2 LQKENI, per germline. Trimming took 4 bases from V and 14 from J; bases not matched to a gene: 10. The CDR3 sequence is CASSQGDRGFTLHF. The CDR3 DNA reads as TGTGCCAGCTCACAGGGTGACAGGGGATTCACCCTCCACTTT.

The chain carries TRBV18 and TRBJ1-4, with D possibly matching TRBD1 (6 bases). Germline CDR1 KGHSH, CDR2 LQKENI. CDR3 size: 13 residues. Trimming cost V 4 bases and J 5 bases, with 8 bases left between them. This CDR3 reads CASSRDKNEKLFF. The CDR3 nucleotides are TGTGCCAGCTCACGGGACAAAAATGAAAAACTGTTTTTT.

The chain carries TRBV10-3 and TRBJ2-3, with TRBD1 identical over 10 bases. The CDR3 totals 14 residues. Germline lookup yields CDR1 ENHRY and CDR2 SYGVKD. With 6 bases clipped from V and 4 bases from J, the junction kept 4 bases outside the gene matches. The DNA of the CDR3 is TGTGCCATCAGAGGGACAGGGGAAGCAGATACGCAGTATTTT. Amino acid sequence: CAIRGTGEADTQYF.

The CDR3 region has the DNA TGTGCCAGCAGTTACAGGGGTCTGAACGAGCAGTACTTC. This codes for CASSYRGLNEQYF. This chain connects TRBV27 to TRBJ2-7; 7 nucleotides line up with TRBD1. V gave up 4 bases and J gave up 5 bases; unmatched junction bases: 5. Germline V CDR1 and CDR2: MNHEY, SMNVEV (reference sequence). The length of the CDR3 is 13 residues.

The CDR3 DNA is TGTGCCACCAGTGATTCCCAGGGGAACTTGAATGAGCAGTTCTTC. Amino acids: CATSDSQGNLNEQFF. The chain combines TRBV24-1 with TRBJ2-1; tentative D call: TRBD1 (6 bases). V dropped 2 bases and J dropped 7 bases, with 14 bases sitting between them. CDR1 is KGHDR, CDR2 SFDVKD, per germline. The CDR3 contains 15 residues.

The CDR3 reads CASTTGGAPNEQFF. The CDR3 nucleotides read TGTGCCAGCACGACAGGGGGCGCCCCCAATGAGCAGTTCTTC. The chain uses TRBV25-1 and TRBJ2-1; 10 positions match TRBD1. Trimming cost V 7 bases and J 6 bases; bases outside gene matches: 6. This CDR3 has 14 residues. CDR1 is MGHDK, CDR2 SYGVNS, per germline. Full variable domain (remainder filled in from reference TRBV25-1 and TRBJ2-1): EADIYQTPRYLVIGTGKKITLECSQTMGHDKMYWYQQDPGMELHLIHYSYGVNSTEKGDLSSESTVSRIRTEHFPLTLESARPSHTSQYLCASTTGGAPNEQFFGPGTRLTVL.

The chain recombines TRBV6-4 with TRBJ2-2; tentative D call: TRBD1 (6 bases). Looked up from germline, CDR1 is MRHNA and CDR2 is SNTAGT. V was shortened by 5 bases and J by 5 bases, with 12 bases between the two germline ends. The CDR3 is 14 residues long. The DNA of the CDR3 is TGTGCCAGCAGTCCACAGGGCGGTACCGGGGAGCTGTTTTTT. It encodes CASSPQGGTGELFF.

V usage is TRBV6-5 and J usage is TRBJ1-1; 7 bases map to TRBD1. The trim removed 8 bases at V and 4 bases at J, leaving 4 bases unmatched. Germline values: CDR1 MNHEY, CDR2 SVGAGI. This CDR3 contains 12 residues. CDR3 in amino acids: CASRDRVTEAFF. CDR3 DNA sequence: TGTGCCAGCCGAGACAGGGTCACTGAAGCTTTCTTT.

This chain uses TRBV6-4 with TRBJ2-6; no reliable D call. This CDR3 region has 15 residues. The V gene's germline CDR1 is MRHNA and CDR2 SNTAGT. V lost 2 bases and J lost 3, with 8 bases in between. The CDR3 region has the DNA TGTGCCAGCAGTGACAGTGTCGGTGGGGCCAACGTCCTGACTTTC. Residues: CASSDSVGGANVLTF.

The chain employs TRBV6-6 and TRBJ2-7, with D perhaps TRBD1 (7 bases). The CDR3 contains 14 residues. Germline V gene lookup returns CDR1 MNHNY and CDR2 SVGAGI (reference sequence). Trimming removed 11 bases from V and 5 bases from J, with 22 bases in between. CDR3 loop: CAGSEDREVNEQYF. As DNA, the CDR3 is TGTGCCGGGTCGGAAGACAGGGAGGTAAACGAGCAGTACTTC.

The rearrangement uses TRBV7-3 and TRBJ1-3, with D possibly TRBD1 on 5 matching bases. CDR3 size: 13 residues. Germline loops: CDR1 SGHTA, CDR2 FQGTGA. Trimming pared 5 bases from V and 5 bases from J, leaving 10 bases between. DNA of the CDR3: TGTGCCAGCAGCCAGGACACTCGAAACACCATATATTTT. Its translation is CASSQDTRNTIYF.

DNA for the CDR3: TGTGCCAGCAGCCAGGGACAGCGGGTCTATGGCTACACCTTC. This sequence encodes CASSQGQRVYGYTF. J is TRBJ1-2 and V is TRBV28; 7 nucleotides line up with TRBD1. Germline assignment: CDR1 MDHEN and CDR2 SYDVKM. V shed 6 bases and J 4 bases; nucleotides not matched to a gene: 8. The CDR3 extends over 14 amino acids.

The chain couples TRBV29-1 to TRBJ1-1; 7 nucleotides match TRBD1. Trimming at V came to 5 bases and at J to 9 bases, leaving 12 bases not matched to a gene. The CDR3 spans 13 residues. The germline gives CDR1 SQVTM, CDR2 ANQGSEA. CDR3: CSVPPPGQHKAFF. The CDR3 DNA reads as TGCAGCGTTCCCCCCCCGGGACAGCACAAAGCTTTCTTT.

V is TRBV18 and J is TRBJ1-1; possible D gene TRBD1, 6 bases. From germline, CDR1 is KGHSH and CDR2 LQKENI. Trimming left V 0 bases short and J 10 bases short, with 12 bases between. The CDR3 is 13 residues long. The CDR3: CASSPPGGVGAFF. Written as DNA, the CDR3 is TGTGCCAGCTCACCACCAGGGGGGGTAGGAGCTTTCTTT.

The chain carries TRBV5-6 and TRBJ2-7; D ambiguous. Germline V gene data show CDR1 as SGHDT and CDR2 as YYEEEE. The CDR3 has 14 amino acids. Trimming shortened V by 0 bases and J by 7 bases, and 14 bases separated the two germline ends. Written as DNA, the CDR3 is TGTGCCAGCAGCTTGGTAGTTGGTAGCCTTGAGCAGTACTTC. This translates into CASSLVVGSLEQYF. The complete variable domain, with remaining parts taken from reference TRBV5-6 and TRBJ2-7, reads DAGVTQSPTHLIKTRGQQVTLRCSPKSGHDTVSWYQQALGQGPQFIFQYYEEEERQRGNFPDRFSGHQFPNYSSELNVNALLLGDSALYLCASSLVVGSLEQYFGPGTRLTVT.

CDR3 amino acids: CSALAYGYTF. The CDR3 DNA reads TGCAGTGCCTTAGCCTATGGCTACACCTTC. The chain combines TRBV20-1 with TRBJ1-2; D is uncertain. Germline lookup yields CDR1 DFQATT and CDR2 SNEGSKA (reference sequence). The ends were cut back, 6 bases at V and 4 bases at J, with 6 bases in the middle. This CDR3 is 10 amino acids long.

The chain is built from TRBV6-6 and TRBJ1-5; D is possibly TRBD1 (6 bases). Germline CDR1 MNHNY, CDR2 SVGAGI (reference sequence). The CDR3 runs to 15 residues. Trimming cost V 2 bases and J 4 bases, with 12 bases left between them. The CDR3 DNA reads TGTGCCAGCAGTTACGACCTGGGGGCGAATCAGCCCCAGCATTTT. It translates to CASSYDLGANQPQHF.

This clone was seen only once. The rearrangement joins TRBV5-1 to TRBJ2-4; TRBD2 might be the D (5 bases). The CDR3 spans 18 residues. Germline V gene sequence: CDR1 SGHRS, CDR2 YFSETQ. With 6 bases removed from V and 2 bases from J, the gap between germline ends came to 24 bases. In DNA form, the CDR3 reads TGCGCCAGCAATCATCGAACCCTCGGAGGTAGGACCAAAAACATTCAGTACTTC. Encoded protein: CASNHRTLGGRTKNIQYF.

The chain recombines TRBV12-5 with TRBJ1-2, with D possibly TRBD1 on 6 matching bases. Germline CDR1 and CDR2: LGHNT and FRNRAP. The CDR3 length is 14 residues. V was clipped by 0 bases and J by 3 bases, with 8 bases between them. CDR3 sequence: CASGLVGQYYGYTF. Written as DNA, the CDR3 is TGTGCTAGTGGTTTGGTCGGACAGTACTATGGCTACACCTTC.

The chain links TRBV30 to TRBJ1-4; 10 bases match TRBD1. Trimming cost V 6 bases and J 8 bases; bases outside gene matches: 3. The CDR3 totals 12 residues. Germline assignment: CDR1 GTSNPN and CDR2 SVGIG (reference sequence). DNA for the CDR3: TGTGCCTGTGACAGGGGGCGGGAAAAACTGTTTTTT. This gives the protein CACDRGREKLFF.

The chain links TRBV28 to TRBJ1-5, with D uncertain. CDR3 length: 13 residues. V gave up 3 bases and J gave up 4 bases, with 7 bases separating them. Per germline, CDR1 MDHEN and CDR2 SYDVKM. In nucleotides, the CDR3 is TGTGCCAGCAGTTTGACTTTTAATCAGCCCCAGCATTTT. Its protein product is CASSLTFNQPQHF.

The chain joins TRBV19 to TRBJ2-7, with D maybe TRBD1 (7 bases). This CDR3 is 16 amino acids long. CDR1 is LNHDA, CDR2 SQIVND, per germline (reference sequence). V gave up 3 bases and J gave up 0 bases, with 15 bases separating them. The CDR3 loop is CASSIGGTDSSYEQYF. The CDR3 DNA is TGTGCCAGTAGTATCGGCGGGACAGATAGCTCCTACGAGCAGTACTTC.

This chain links TRBV19 with TRBJ1-2; 7 nucleotides match TRBD1. Germline lookup yields CDR1 LNHDA and CDR2 SQIVND (reference sequence). The CDR3 sequence is 15 residues long. Trimming removed 3 bases from V and 8 bases from J; junction bases left unmatched: 12. CDR3 residues: CASSILAGGSKGYTF. CDR3 sequence (DNA): TGTGCCAGTAGTATTTTGGCAGGGGGATCGAAAGGCTACACCTTC. The full variable domain, in which reference TRBV19 and TRBJ1-2 provide the parts outside the CDR3, is DGGITQSPKYLFRKEGQNVTLSCEQNLNHDAMYWYRQDPGQGLRLIYYSQIVNDFQKGDIAEGYSVSREKKESFPLTVTSAQKNPTAFYLCASSILAGGSKGYTFGSGTRLTVV.

The chain employs TRBV19 and TRBJ1-3; TRBD1 aligns across 8 bases. CDR1 is LNHDA, CDR2 SQIVND, per germline (reference sequence). The CDR3 is 15 residues long. The V segment lost 6 bases and the J segment 1 base; nucleotides outside the gene matches: 5. The DNA of the CDR3 is TGTGCCAGTAGCGAGCAGGGGGCTTCTGGAAACACCATATATTTT. Amino acids: CASSEQGASGNTIYF. Based on the CDR3 plus reference TRBV19 and TRBJ1-3, the full variable domain is DGGITQSPKYLFRKEGQNVTLSCEQNLNHDAMYWYRQDPGQGLRLIYYSQIVNDFQKGDIAEGYSVSREKKESFPLTVTSAQKNPTAFYLCASSEQGASGNTIYFGEGSWLTVV.

The V gene is TRBV10-1, the J gene TRBJ2-1; 12 positions match TRBD1. Per germline, CDR1 WNHNN and CDR2 SYGVQD (reference sequence). V gave up 3 bases and J gave up 7 bases; unmatched junction bases: 7. The CDR3 runs to 16 residues. CDR3 sequence: CASSDFGTGGFNEQFF. The CDR3 bases are TGCGCCAGCAGTGATTTTGGGACAGGGGGCTTTAATGAGCAGTTCTTC.